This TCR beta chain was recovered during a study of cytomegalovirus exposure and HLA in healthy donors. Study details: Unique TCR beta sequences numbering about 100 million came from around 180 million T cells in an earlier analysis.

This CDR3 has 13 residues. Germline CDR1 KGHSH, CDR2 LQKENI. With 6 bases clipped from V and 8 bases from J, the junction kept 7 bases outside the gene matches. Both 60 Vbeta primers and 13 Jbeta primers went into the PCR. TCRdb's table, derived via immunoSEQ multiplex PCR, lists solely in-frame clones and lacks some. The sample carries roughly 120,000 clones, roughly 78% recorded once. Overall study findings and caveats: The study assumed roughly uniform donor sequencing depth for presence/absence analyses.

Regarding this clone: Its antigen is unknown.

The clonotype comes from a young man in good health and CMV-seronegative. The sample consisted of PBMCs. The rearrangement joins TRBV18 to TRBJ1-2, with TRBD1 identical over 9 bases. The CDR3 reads CASSTQGAGGYTF. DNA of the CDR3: TGTGCCAGCTCCACACAGGGGGCGGGAGGCTACACCTTC.